These 4 T cell receptor beta chains originate from one sample sequenced in a study of CD8 T cells in ankylosing spondylitis. Overall study results and limits: What appeared characteristic of ankylosing spondylitis blood was a TCR beta motif of several highly homologous variants.

Their cognate antigens are unknown. One entry per CDR3 protein results from TCRdb running MiXCR on the 5' RACE reads. The sample has about 400,000 distinct CDR3 sequences, around 20% seen once. Source material: blood, either unsorted or a sorted T cell fraction (not recorded which). These receptor sequences come from a male donor with ankylosing spondylitis.

This clonotype has a handful of counts. The V and J genes are TRBV4-2 and TRBJ2-3; D gene uncertain. Germline V gives CDR1 LGHNA, CDR2 YNFKEQ. This CDR3 contains 15 residues. Trimming took 1 base from V and 0 from J, leaving 8 bases between them. The CDR3 nucleotides are TGTGCCAGCAGCCAAGTGGACGTTAGCACAGATACGCAGTATTTT. Protein: CASSQVDVSTDTQYF.

V and J are TRBV23-1 and TRBJ2-7; D might be TRBD1 (5 bases). TRBV23-1 is known as an ORF, though its function is uncertain. The CDR3 has 16 amino acids. The germline V and J ends were trimmed by 0 bases and 0 bases, with 12 bases remaining between them. As DNA, the CDR3 is TGCGCCAGCAGTCAATCCGCAGGGAAGAGCTCCTACGAGCAGTACTTC. It is translated as CASSQSAGKSSYEQYF.

The rearrangement uses TRBV6-1 and TRBJ2-5; D remains ambiguous. Trimming removed 11 bases at V and 5 bases at J, with 18 bases between. This CDR3 has 13 amino acids. Germline CDR1 MNHNS, CDR2 SASEGT. CDR3 loop: CASTGFLRETQYF. CDR3 bases: TGTGCCTCCACCGGCTTCCTCCGGGAGACCCAGTACTTC.

This clonotype has ten or more counts. The CDR3 reads CASRRTSASYNEQFF. CDR3 DNA sequence: TGTGCCAGCAGACGGACTAGCGCCAGTTACAATGAGCAGTTCTTC. V is TRBV3-1 and J is TRBJ2-1, with TRBD2 identical over 9 bases. In germline, CDR1 is LGHDT, CDR2 YNNKEL (reference sequence). V was pared by 6 bases and J by 4 bases, with 7 bases of the junction left unmatched. The CDR3 is 15 residues long.